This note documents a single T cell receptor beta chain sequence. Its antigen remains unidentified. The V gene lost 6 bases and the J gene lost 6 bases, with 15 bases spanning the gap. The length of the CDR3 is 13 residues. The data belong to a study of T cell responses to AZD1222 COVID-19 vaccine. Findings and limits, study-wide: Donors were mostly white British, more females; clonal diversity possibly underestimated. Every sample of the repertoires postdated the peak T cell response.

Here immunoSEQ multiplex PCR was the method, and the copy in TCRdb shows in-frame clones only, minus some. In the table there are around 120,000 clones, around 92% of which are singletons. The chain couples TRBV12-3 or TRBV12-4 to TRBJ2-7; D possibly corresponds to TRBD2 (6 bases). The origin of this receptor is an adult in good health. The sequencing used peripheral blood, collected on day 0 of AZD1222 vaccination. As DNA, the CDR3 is TGTGCCAGCAGGGACTACCCCGGCGGCGAGCAGTACTTC. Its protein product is CASRDYPGGEQYF.